Listed below are T cell receptor beta chains from one sample, sequenced in a study of monozygotic twins with inflammatory bowel disease. TCRdb re-called the 5' RACE reads and gives one entry per CDR3 protein, without DNA. Its table records some 450,000 distinct CDR3 sequences. Source material: blood. These receptors all stem from a human donor with ulcerative colitis or Crohn's disease, or a healthy co-twin of an affected twin (not recorded which). Both conserved end residues are part of each CDR3. Each record gives: V gene, J gene, CDR3 protein.

v_call: TRBV7-2
j_call: TRBJ2-3
cdr3_aa: CASSLALLGDTQYF

v_call: TRBV5-5
j_call: TRBJ2-5
cdr3_aa: CASADTGGGETQYF

v_call: TRBV12-3/TRBV12-4
j_call: TRBJ2-5
cdr3_aa: CASSLSVETQYF

v_call: TRBV4-1
j_call: TRBJ2-1
cdr3_aa: CASSPGLAIPTQFF

v_call: TRBV12-3/TRBV12-4
j_call: TRBJ2-1
cdr3_aa: CASSEGLAGVNEQFF

v_call: TRBV4-2
j_call: TRBJ2-7
cdr3_aa: CASSPAAGGNSYEQYF

v_call: TRBV19
j_call: TRBJ1-2
cdr3_aa: CASSRGDTTNYGYTF

v_call: TRBV6-1
j_call: TRBJ1-5
cdr3_aa: CASTQRGGRANQPQHF

v_call: TRBV7-9
j_call: TRBJ2-7
cdr3_aa: CASSLRGTYYEQYF

v_call: TRBV6-5
j_call: TRBJ2-1
cdr3_aa: CASSSSIYNEQFF

v_call: TRBV12-5
j_call: TRBJ1-1
cdr3_aa: CASGSTIVNTEAFF

v_call: TRBV4-3
j_call: TRBJ2-7
cdr3_aa: CASSQGAASGAYEQYF

v_call: TRBV10-2
j_call: TRBJ2-1
cdr3_aa: CASSENGGAYNEQFF

v_call: TRBV20-1
j_call: TRBJ2-7
cdr3_aa: CSAREDYEQYF

v_call: TRBV4-3
j_call: TRBJ2-1
cdr3_aa: CASSTSGREVGNEQFF

v_call: TRBV6-2/TRBV6-3
j_call: TRBJ2-3
cdr3_aa: CASSYSGLAGADTQYF

v_call: TRBV27
j_call: TRBJ2-3
cdr3_aa: CASHRTAGTSGGSKLLDTQYF

v_call: TRBV29-1
j_call: TRBJ2-7
cdr3_aa: CSGFDLGGEQYF

v_call: TRBV7-2
j_call: TRBJ2-3
cdr3_aa: CASSPGVTSTDTQYF

v_call: TRBV29-1
j_call: TRBJ1-2
cdr3_aa: CSVGTTYGGYTF

v_call: TRBV28
j_call: TRBJ2-3
cdr3_aa: CASSLWGTSGGGDTQYF

v_call: TRBV7-9
j_call: TRBJ2-1
cdr3_aa: CASSPGDEHFF

v_call: TRBV7-9
j_call: TRBJ1-4
cdr3_aa: CASSIFLREKLFF

v_call: TRBV4-2
j_call: TRBJ1-1
cdr3_aa: CASSQEGRTGRNTEAFF

v_call: TRBV5-1
j_call: TRBJ2-1
cdr3_aa: CASSSALSSYNEQFF

v_call: TRBV9
j_call: TRBJ1-2
cdr3_aa: CASSVDDADGYTF

v_call: TRBV18
j_call: TRBJ2-5
cdr3_aa: CASSPDWTKETQYF

v_call: TRBV12-3/TRBV12-4
j_call: TRBJ1-6
cdr3_aa: CASSFGRGRNSPLHF

v_call: TRBV28
j_call: TRBJ2-3
cdr3_aa: CASSPGGGRDTQYF

v_call: TRBV24-1
j_call: TRBJ2-3
cdr3_aa: CATSDPQWADTQYF

v_call: TRBV18
j_call: TRBJ1-4
cdr3_aa: CASSPGREDEKLFF

v_call: TRBV6-5
j_call: TRBJ2-2
cdr3_aa: CASSYSLAGWIGELFF

v_call: TRBV20-1
j_call: TRBJ2-3
cdr3_aa: CSARGDEGGTDTQYF

v_call: TRBV6-1
j_call: TRBJ2-5
cdr3_aa: CASSGGAIETQYF

v_call: TRBV29-1
j_call: TRBJ2-7
cdr3_aa: CSVEQLGESYEQYF

v_call: TRBV20-1
j_call: TRBJ1-5
cdr3_aa: CSARDSRGAGQPQHF

v_call: TRBV5-1
j_call: TRBJ1-1
cdr3_aa: CASSLDGATEAFF

v_call: TRBV19
j_call: TRBJ2-7
cdr3_aa: CASTTSGSRVGEQYF

v_call: TRBV6-1
j_call: TRBJ1-6
cdr3_aa: CASWSGAFYNSPLHF

v_call: TRBV3-1
j_call: TRBJ1-3
cdr3_aa: CASSQNRGNTIYF

v_call: TRBV28
j_call: TRBJ2-3
cdr3_aa: CVSSLGGTSTDTQYF

v_call: TRBV7-9
j_call: TRBJ1-3
cdr3_aa: CASSLISEGNTIYF

v_call: TRBV7-2
j_call: TRBJ1-1
cdr3_aa: CASSFGSGIERNTEAFF

v_call: TRBV7-9
j_call: TRBJ2-7
cdr3_aa: CASSYRQGDHYEQYF

v_call: TRBV5-4
j_call: TRBJ2-3
cdr3_aa: CASSSLVGSDTQYF

v_call: TRBV7-2
j_call: TRBJ2-7
cdr3_aa: CASSLRTGYPIYEQYF

v_call: TRBV19
j_call: TRBJ1-5
cdr3_aa: CASSKGPLMTPSQPQHF

v_call: TRBV7-9
j_call: TRBJ2-1
cdr3_aa: CASSLWDGYNEQFF

v_call: TRBV3-1
j_call: TRBJ2-7
cdr3_aa: CASSQTDIPYEQYF

v_call: TRBV6-2/TRBV6-3
j_call: TRBJ2-7
cdr3_aa: CASSYGGSGEQYF

v_call: TRBV11-2
j_call: TRBJ2-7
cdr3_aa: CASSLIEDAREQYF

v_call: TRBV4-2
j_call: TRBJ2-3
cdr3_aa: CASSQESDYRGKYF

v_call: TRBV29-1
j_call: TRBJ2-7
cdr3_aa: CSVPPGQARVDEQYF

v_call: TRBV6-2/TRBV6-3
j_call: TRBJ1-2
cdr3_aa: CASRRTLLGGYTF

v_call: TRBV29-1
j_call: TRBJ2-1
cdr3_aa: CSVPPTSGVYNEQFF

v_call: TRBV7-3
j_call: TRBJ2-3
cdr3_aa: CASSSLPLGDTDTQYF

v_call: TRBV4-3
j_call: TRBJ1-5
cdr3_aa: CASSQEYHRGTGNQPQHF